These 28 T cell receptor beta chains were sequenced from one sample in a study of breast tumors, draining lymph nodes, adjacent tissues. TCRdb reanalysed the multiplex PCR reads using MiXCR and keeps one entry per CDR3 protein. There are 15,000 or so distinct CDR3 sequences in the sample; around 55% occur only once, and 30% to 35% lies in the top ten. Specimen: tumor-adjacent breast tissue. These receptors were obtained from a female donor with breast cancer. Some clones in this sample may be carry-over from other donors' samples.

This clonotype appeared many times. J is TRBJ1-1 and V is TRBV2; 8 nucleotides line up with TRBD1. Germline lookup yields CDR1 SNHLY and CDR2 FYNNEI. V was pared by 7 bases and J by 1 base, with 8 bases of the junction left unmatched. The CDR3 runs 15 residues. The CDR3 protein is CASNQRTGGNTEAFF. The DNA for the CDR3 is TGTGCCAGCAACCAAAGAACAGGGGGGAACACTGAAGCTTTCTTT.

Turning to this clonotype: The junction does not match germline at one end; this may be a read error. V usage is TRBV29-1 and J usage is TRBJ1-2; possibly TRBD1 for D (6 bases). The CDR3 loop spans 16 amino acids. Germline V CDR1 and CDR2: SQVTM, ANQGSEA. CDR3 nucleotide sequence: TGCAGCGTTTTTGGAGACAGACCCGGGGGCCTCTGTGGACACCCCTTC. The encoded protein is CSVFGDRPGGLCGHPF.

The V gene is TRBV20-1, the J gene TRBJ1-6; the D gene is possibly TRBD1 (5 bases). The CDR3 is 18 residues long. CDR1 is DFQATT, CDR2 SNEGSKA, per germline (reference sequence). The germline V and J ends were trimmed by 3 bases and 7 bases, with 25 bases remaining between them. The CDR3 DNA sequence: TGCAGTGCTAGGTCACCGATTGACAGTAGGGCTCGGAATTCACCCCTCCACTTT. It translates to CSARSPIDSRARNSPLHF.

This clonotype is medium-sized by share. The chain has TRBV19 and TRBJ1-2; 11 bases agree with TRBD1. After removal of 7 bases from V and 3 bases from J, the junction contained 10 bases not matched to a gene. CDR1 LNHDA and CDR2 SQIVND come from the germline V gene (reference sequence). The length of the CDR3 is 16 residues. Here the CDR3 DNA reads TGTGCCAGTACCTCCCTATGGGACAGGGGGGACTATGGCTACACCTTC. Its translation is CASTSLWDRGDYGYTF.

This clonotype is medium-sized within its sample. The V gene is TRBV12-3 or TRBV12-4, the J gene TRBJ1-2; 9 bases are a match to TRBD1. The length of the CDR3 is 14 residues. Trimming cost V 5 bases and J 3 bases; bases outside gene matches: 4. In DNA form, the CDR3 reads TGTGCCAGCAGTAACAGGGGGCAGCACTATGGCTACACCTTC. Its translation is CASSNRGQHYGYTF.

In its sample, this clonotype was seen a few times. The chain employs TRBV5-8 and TRBJ2-5, with no clear D. Deletions cut 4 bases from V and 1 base from J, with 11 bases between. Germline V gene data show CDR1 as SGHTS and CDR2 as YDEGEE. The CDR3 consists of 14 residues. In DNA form, the CDR3 reads TGTGCCAGCAGCCTGAACAGCGCCCAAGAGACCCAGTACTTC. Protein: CASSLNSAQETQYF.

V is TRBV6-1 and J is TRBJ2-1, with TRBD2 identical over 12 bases. V lost 4 bases, J lost 4 bases, and 2 bases stayed unmatched. The length of the CDR3 is 15 residues. CDR1 is MNHNS, CDR2 SASEGT, per germline. Written as DNA, the CDR3 is TGTGCCAGCAGTGGGACTAGCGGGGTATACAATGAGCAGTTCTTC. It translates to CASSGTSGVYNEQFF.

As concerns this clonotype: A much larger clone differs from this one at a single base, so this may be a read error. CDR3: CSARAWGVVAGETRYF. The DNA for the CDR3 is TGCAGTGCTAGAGCTTGGGGGGTGGTGGCCGGGGAGACCCGGTACTTC. V usage is TRBV20-1 and J usage is TRBJ2-5; tentative D call: TRBD2 (6 bases). CDR1 is DFQATT, CDR2 SNEGSKA, per germline (reference sequence). CDR3 length: 16 amino acids.

This clonotype was seen ten or more times. The rearrangement uses TRBV6-5 and TRBJ1-2; TRBD1 matches 8 bases. CDR1 is MNHEY, CDR2 SVGAGI, per germline. The J segment lost 8 bases and the V segment lost 2 bases, leaving 7 bases of the junction unmatched. The CDR3 is 14 amino acids. CDR3 protein: CASSYGGQGKGYTF. The CDR3 DNA reads TGTGCCAGCAGTTACGGTGGACAGGGAAAAGGCTACACCTTC.

On this clonotype itself: Relative to the germline gene, one junction end is altered; a read error may explain this. The rearrangement uses TRBV6-4 and TRBJ2-2; tentatively, D is TRBD1 (6 bases). Germline V CDR1 and CDR2: MRHNA, SNTAGT. The CDR3 sequence is 14 residues long. DNA for the CDR3: TGCGCCAGCAGCAGGACAGCGAACACCGGGGAGCTGTTTTTT. Its protein is CASSRTANTGELFF.

This sequence joins TRBV5-1 and TRBJ2-2; D not resolved. V lost 1 base and J 2 bases, leaving 6 bases between the germline ends. CDR3 length: 14 residues. CDR1 and CDR2 from the germline V gene are SGHRS and YFSETQ. The CDR3 sequence is CASSLLRNTGELFF. The DNA of the CDR3 is TGCGCCAGCAGCTTGCTCCGAAACACCGGGGAGCTGTTTTTT.

Turning to this clonotype: At one of its ends the junction is not consistent with the germline gene, which may arise from a read error. The rearrangement links TRBV20-1 to TRBJ2-5; D may correspond to TRBD1 or TRBD2 (5 bases each). This CDR3 is 16 amino acids long. Per germline, CDR1 DFQATT and CDR2 SNEGSKA (reference sequence). The CDR3 reads CSARDQGRSEQEAQYF. CDR3 DNA sequence: TGCAGTGCTAGAGATCAGGGACGGTCGGAGCAAGAGGCCCAGTACTTC.

On this clonotype: This may come from a read error, since a much larger clone is one base off. The chain joins TRBV20-1 to TRBJ1-1; a possible D gene is TRBD1 (6 bases). CDR3 length: 15 residues. V was trimmed by 0 bases and J by 6 bases, leaving 17 bases between them. Looked up from germline, CDR1 is DFQATT and CDR2 is SNEGSKA (reference sequence). Here the CDR3 reads CSARDRRGLGAEAFF. DNA of the CDR3: TGCAGTGCTAGAGATCGCCGGGGGCTGGGCGCTGAAGCTTTCTTT.

As concerns this clonotype: The missing conserved phenylalanine or tryptophan at the end of this CDR3 makes a read error likely. This chain joins TRBV29-1 and TRBJ2-2; D call uncertain. The CDR3 is made up of 14 amino acids. Germline CDR1 SQVTM, CDR2 ANQGSEA. Trimming removed 3 bases at V and 4 bases at J, with 12 bases between. CDR3 DNA: TGCAGCGTTGAGGGAACGGCTCGCACCGGGGAGCTGTTTTCT. Encoded protein: CSVEGTARTGELFS.

Remarks on this clonotype: Relative to the germline gene, one junction end is altered; a read error may explain this. The V and J genes are TRBV5-6 and TRBJ2-1, with 8 nucleotides matching TRBD2. CDR1 SGHDT and CDR2 YYEEEE come from the germline V gene. This CDR3 contains 15 residues. CDR3 nucleotide sequence: TGTGCCAGCGGCTTTGGAGCGGGAGCGAGAGGTGAGCAGTTCTTC. The encoded protein is CASGFGAGARGEQFF.

This clonotype occurred many times. A read error is possible here, since a much larger clone lies one base away. The chain couples TRBV12-3 or TRBV12-4 to TRBJ2-5, with TRBD2 identical over 13 bases. The J segment lost 3 bases and the V segment lost 3 bases, leaving 10 bases of the junction unmatched. The CDR3 contains 18 residues. CDR3 in DNA: TGTGCCAGCAGTTTCACTAGCGGGGGGGACTATGTCAAAGAGACCCAGTACTTC. It codes for CASSFTSGGDYVKETQYF.

The chain links TRBV12-3 or TRBV12-4 to TRBJ2-1, with TRBD2 identical over 7 bases. The length of the CDR3 is 16 residues. V shed 2 bases and J 9 bases; nucleotides not matched to a gene: 13. CDR3 loop: CASSLFGGSDPLEQFF. The CDR3 DNA reads TGTGCCAGCAGTTTATTCGGCGGGAGTGATCCCCTTGAGCAGTTCTTC.

The CDR3 DNA is TGTGCCAGCAGTAACGGGGTTGGCACAGATACGCAGTATTTT. Translated: CASSNGVGTDTQYF. The J gene is TRBJ2-3, the V gene TRBV2, with D maybe TRBD2 (5 bases). V lost 5 bases, J lost 1 base, and 10 bases lay in between. The CDR3 is made up of 14 amino acids. CDR1 and CDR2 from the germline V gene are SNHLY and FYNNEI.

This clonotype appeared a few times. J is TRBJ2-1 and V is TRBV13; 13 nucleotides match TRBD2. The ends lost 5 bases at V and 8 bases at J; junction bases unmatched: 15. CDR1 and CDR2 (germline): PRHDT, FYEKMQ (reference sequence). The CDR3 contains 18 residues. The CDR3 loop reads CASSEEGVGTSGKYEQFF. Here the CDR3 DNA reads TGTGCCAGCAGCGAAGAGGGGGTTGGGACTAGCGGGAAGTATGAGCAGTTCTTC. Drawing the rest from reference TRBV13 and TRBJ2-1, the complete variable domain is AAGVIQSPRHLIKEKRETATLKCYPIPRHDTVYWYQQGPGQDPQFLISFYEKMQSDKGSIPDRFSAQQFSDYHSELNMSSLELGDSALYFCASSEEGVGTSGKYEQFFGPGTRLTVL.

This rearrangement joins TRBV4-1 to TRBJ2-3, with 11 bases matching TRBD2. The CDR3 covers 16 residues. V lost 2 bases and J lost 2; bases outside the gene matches: 3. CDR1 and CDR2 (germline): MGHRA, YSYEKL. The CDR3: CASSQLAGGTTDTQYF. In DNA form, the CDR3 reads TGCGCCAGCAGCCAACTAGCGGGGGGAACCACAGATACGCAGTATTTT.

V gene TRBV7-9 combines with J gene TRBJ2-2, with 8 bases aligning to TRBD1. V was clipped by 0 bases and J by 6 bases; unmatched bases: 12. Germline CDR1 SEHNR, CDR2 FQNEAQ (reference sequence). This CDR3 contains 18 residues. The CDR3 DNA reads TGTGCCAGCAGCTTAGCTAGGGTCAGGACAGGGCGATCCGGGGAGCTGTTTTTT. Amino acid sequence: CASSLARVRTGRSGELFF.

This clonotype came up a few times. The rearrangement joins TRBV7-2 to TRBJ2-3, with 8 bases identical to TRBD2. The CDR3 extends over 24 amino acids. CDR1 is SGHTA and CDR2 is FQGNSA in the germline V gene. Trimming at V came to 7 bases and at J to 2 bases, leaving 35 bases not matched to a gene. CDR3 loop: CASKPERRRRGNGVAGLNTDTQYF. For the CDR3, the DNA is TGTGCCAGCAAGCCGGAGAGACGGAGACGGGGAAACGGGGTAGCGGGACTCAACACAGATACGCAGTATTTT.

About this clonotype: A junction boundary mismatches the germline segment, possibly from a read error. V usage is TRBV7-2 and J usage is TRBJ2-3; TRBD2 matches 11 bases. The CDR3 covers 16 residues. The germline V gene encodes CDR1 SGHTA and CDR2 FQGNSA. The CDR3 sequence: CASSSLAGGNTDTQRF. The CDR3 coding sequence is TGTGCCAGCAGCTCTTTAGCGGGGGGGAACACAGATACGCAGCGTTTT.

The J gene is TRBJ1-6, the V gene TRBV12-3 or TRBV12-4, with unresolved D. Trimming cost V 5 bases and J 10 bases, with 9 bases left between them. This CDR3 has 12 residues. The CDR3, as DNA: TGTGCCAGCAGTGTAGGGAGGTCACCCCTCCACTTT. Translated, it gives CASSVGRSPLHF.

This clonotype was counted ten times or more. The chain is built from TRBV6-2 or TRBV6-3 and TRBJ1-2; D is perhaps TRBD1 (6 bases). Germline V gene sequence: CDR1 MNHEY, CDR2 SVGEGT. Between the trimmed V and J ends, which lost 8 bases and 8 bases, there was a span of 15 bases. The CDR3 is made up of 12 amino acids. CDR3 amino acids: CASRPGGRGYTF. CDR3 coding DNA: TGTGCCAGCCGGCCGGGGGGGCGCGGCTACACCTTC.

This clonotype was detected many times. The chain couples TRBV2 to TRBJ2-1; TRBD1 aligns across 7 bases. The CDR3 has 14 residues. With 4 bases clipped from V and 6 bases from J, the junction kept 6 bases outside the gene matches. Germline values: CDR1 SNHLY, CDR2 FYNNEI. The CDR3 sequence is CASSARTGANEQFF. The CDR3 DNA reads as TGTGCCAGCAGTGCCCGGACAGGTGCCAATGAGCAGTTCTTC. Combining the CDR3 with reference TRBV2 and TRBJ2-1 gives the whole variable domain EPEVTQTPSHQVTQMGQEVILRCVPISNHLYFYWYRQILGQKVEFLVSFYNNEISEKSEIFDDQFSVERPDGSNFTLKIRSTKLEDSAMYFCASSARTGANEQFFGPGTRLTVL.

The chain combines TRBV12-1 with TRBJ2-5; the D segment call TRBD2 is taken from the table without a DNA check. TRBV12-1 is given as a pseudogene. CDR3 length equals 13 residues. The DNA of the CDR3 is TGTGCCAGCAGTTCTCCGCTGCAAGAGACCCAGTACTTC. This gives the protein CASSSPLQETQYF.

The chain uses TRBV9 and TRBJ2-1; D is perhaps TRBD1 (5 bases). Deletions cut 4 bases from V and 7 bases from J, with 15 bases between. CDR3 size: 14 residues. The germline gives CDR1 SGDLS, CDR2 YYNGEE. The CDR3 coding sequence is TGTGCCAGCAGCTTGACAGCACCTGTGAATGAGCAGTTCTTC. This encodes CASSLTAPVNEQFF.